These T cell receptor beta chains were read from a single sample in a study of T cell responses to AZD1222 COVID-19 vaccine. Sequencing used immunoSEQ multiplex PCR; TCRdb keeps in-frame clones, though not all of them. The sample includes over 120,000 clones, 93% of them seen just once. This material consisted of peripheral blood, taken on day 0 of AZD1222 vaccination. The receptors here all came from an adult in good health. Each CDR3 is given with its conserved first and last residue. The order of the fields is V gene, D gene, J gene, clone size, CDR3 protein, CDR3 DNA. D genes are given only for firm matches. Not every row has a clone size; where given, it reads once, few, many or a size class.

v_gene: TRBV24-1
d_gene: .
j_gene: TRBJ2-1
abundance: .
CDR3aa: CATSDSLWSIPSEQFF
CDR3nt: TGTGCCACCAGTGATTCATTGTGGAGTATACCAAGCGAGCAGTTCTTC

v_gene: TRBV9
d_gene: .
j_gene: TRBJ1-3
abundance: .
CDR3aa: CASSVGQLQGNTIYF
CDR3nt: TGTGCCAGCAGCGTAGGACAGCTGCAGGGAAACACCATATATTTT

v_gene: TRBV5-5
d_gene: .
j_gene: TRBJ1-1
abundance: .
CDR3aa: CASSLIPGEGVNTEAFF
CDR3nt: TGTGCCAGCAGCTTGATTCCGGGGGAGGGTGTGAACACTGAAGCTTTCTTT

v_gene: TRBV5-4
d_gene: TRBD1
j_gene: TRBJ1-2
abundance: .
CDR3aa: CASSQTGDGGYTF
CDR3nt: TGTGCCAGCAGCCAGACAGGGGACGGTGGCTACACCTTC

v_gene: TRBV29-1
d_gene: .
j_gene: TRBJ2-2
abundance: .
CDR3aa: CSVDTGNTGELFF
CDR3nt: TGCAGCGTTGATACGGGGAACACCGGGGAGCTGTTTTTT

v_gene: TRBV28
d_gene: .
j_gene: TRBJ1-5
abundance: .
CDR3aa: CASSLSRDQPQHF
CDR3nt: TGTGCCAGCAGTTTAAGCCGAGATCAGCCCCAGCATTTT

v_gene: TRBV5-6
d_gene: .
j_gene: TRBJ1-5
abundance: once
CDR3aa: CASGDDSNQPQHF
CDR3nt: TGTGCCAGCGGAGACGATAGCAATCAGCCCCAGCATTTT

v_gene: TRBV10-2
d_gene: TRBD1
j_gene: TRBJ2-7
abundance: .
CDR3aa: CASCDRGTSPYEQYF
CDR3nt: TGCGCCAGTTGTGACAGGGGGACCTCTCCCTACGAGCAGTACTTC

v_gene: TRBV3-1/TRBV3-2
d_gene: TRBD2
j_gene: TRBJ2-5
abundance: .
CDR3aa: CASSRRLAGGEGETQYF
CDR3nt: TGTGCCAGCAGCCGGAGACTAGCGGGAGGGGAGGGGGAGACCCAGTACTTC

v_gene: TRBV11-3
d_gene: .
j_gene: TRBJ2-1
abundance: .
CDR3aa: CASSLGRTYNEQFF
CDR3nt: TGTGCCAGCAGCTTAGGTCGGACCTACAATGAGCAGTTCTTC

v_gene: TRBV27
d_gene: TRBD1
j_gene: TRBJ2-7
abundance: .
CDR3aa: CATADRSSYEQYF
CDR3nt: TGTGCCACCGCGGACAGGTCCTCCTACGAGCAGTACTTC

v_gene: TRBV5-1
d_gene: .
j_gene: TRBJ1-5
abundance: .
CDR3aa: CASRSDSNQPQHF
CDR3nt: TGCGCCAGCAGATCGGATAGCAATCAGCCCCAGCATTTT

v_gene: TRBV6-6
d_gene: .
j_gene: TRBJ2-2
abundance: .
CDR3aa: CASSYTGEIAGELFF
CDR3nt: TGTGCCAGCAGTTACACGGGAGAGATCGCCGGGGAGCTGTTTTTT

v_gene: TRBV7-9
d_gene: .
j_gene: TRBJ1-2
abundance: .
CDR3aa: CASSTQTGGGYTF
CDR3nt: TGTGCCAGCAGCACCCAGACAGGAGGTGGCTACACCTTC

v_gene: TRBV29-1
d_gene: .
j_gene: TRBJ1-4
abundance: .
CDR3aa: CSLPFREPNEKLFF
CDR3nt: TGCAGCCTCCCCTTCAGGGAACCTAATGAAAAACTGTTTTTT

v_gene: TRBV7-9
d_gene: .
j_gene: TRBJ2-6
abundance: .
CDR3aa: CASSLVFSGANVLTF
CDR3nt: TGTGCCAGCAGCTTAGTCTTCTCTGGGGCCAACGTCCTGACTTTC

v_gene: TRBV27
d_gene: .
j_gene: TRBJ1-2
abundance: .
CDR3aa: CATAYGDSSYGYTF
CDR3nt: TGTGCCACCGCTTACGGGGACTCATCCTATGGCTACACCTTC

v_gene: TRBV24-1
d_gene: .
j_gene: TRBJ2-5
abundance: .
CDR3aa: CATSDGQFETQYF
CDR3nt: TGTGCCACCAGTGATGGACAGTTTGAGACCCAGTACTTC

v_gene: TRBV5-8
d_gene: .
j_gene: TRBJ2-3
abundance: .
CDR3aa: CASSLGRTSTDTQYF
CDR3nt: TGTGCCAGCAGCTTGGGACGTACTAGCACAGATACGCAGTATTTT

v_gene: TRBV6-2/TRBV6-3
d_gene: TRBD1
j_gene: TRBJ1-2
abundance: .
CDR3aa: CASSSHERQGGYTF
CDR3nt: TGTGCCAGCAGTTCACACGAAAGACAGGGGGGCTACACCTTC

v_gene: TRBV9
d_gene: TRBD1
j_gene: TRBJ2-2
abundance: once
CDR3aa: CASSVAQTGFGTGELFF
CDR3nt: TGTGCCAGCAGCGTAGCCCAGACAGGGTTTGGGACCGGGGAGCTGTTTTTT

v_gene: TRBV12-5
d_gene: TRBD2
j_gene: TRBJ2-1
abundance: .
CDR3aa: CASGRLAGGEDDEQFF
CDR3nt: TGTGCTAGTGGTCGTCTAGCGGGAGGTGAGGATGATGAGCAGTTCTTC

v_gene: TRBV6-5
d_gene: .
j_gene: TRBJ1-4
abundance: .
CDR3aa: CASSYSEATNEKLFF
CDR3nt: TGTGCCAGCAGTTACTCAGAGGCAACTAATGAAAAACTGTTTTTT

v_gene: TRBV28
d_gene: TRBD1
j_gene: TRBJ2-7
abundance: .
CDR3aa: CASSLRDRPVYEQYF
CDR3nt: TGTGCCAGCAGTTTACGGGACAGGCCCGTTTACGAGCAGTACTTC

v_gene: TRBV2
d_gene: .
j_gene: TRBJ2-7
abundance: .
CDR3aa: CASSEFSPPYEQYF
CDR3nt: TGTGCCAGCAGTGAATTTAGTCCTCCCTACGAGCAGTACTTC

v_gene: TRBV24-1
d_gene: .
j_gene: TRBJ2-3
abundance: .
CDR3aa: CATSDPGDTDTQYF
CDR3nt: TGTGCCACCAGTGACCCCGGGGACACAGATACGCAGTATTTT

v_gene: TRBV5-6
d_gene: .
j_gene: TRBJ2-7
abundance: .
CDR3aa: CASSLESNEQYF
CDR3nt: TGTGCCAGCAGCTTGGAGTCAAACGAGCAGTACTTC

v_gene: TRBV5-4
d_gene: .
j_gene: TRBJ2-3
abundance: .
CDR3aa: CASSFRDFTDTQYF
CDR3nt: TGTGCCAGCAGCTTTAGGGACTTCACAGATACGCAGTATTTT

v_gene: TRBV11-2
d_gene: TRBD1
j_gene: TRBJ1-2
abundance: .
CDR3aa: CASSLLRGRTNYGYTF
CDR3nt: TGTGCCAGCAGCTTACTCAGGGGGAGAACTAACTATGGCTACACCTTC

v_gene: TRBV14
d_gene: TRBD1
j_gene: TRBJ1-1
abundance: .
CDR3aa: CASSRRTGENTEAFF
CDR3nt: TGTGCCAGCAGCAGACGGACAGGGGAGAACACTGAAGCTTTCTTT

v_gene: TRBV10-3
d_gene: TRBD2
j_gene: TRBJ2-5
abundance: .
CDR3aa: CAISEGREETQYF
CDR3nt: TGTGCCATCAGTGAGGGGCGGGAGGAGACCCAGTACTTC

v_gene: TRBV7-8
d_gene: .
j_gene: TRBJ1-5
abundance: .
CDR3aa: CASNEGRVNQPQHF
CDR3nt: TGTGCCAGCAACGAGGGCCGGGTAAATCAGCCCCAGCATTTT

v_gene: TRBV6-5
d_gene: .
j_gene: TRBJ1-4
abundance: .
CDR3aa: CASSSGSPGTNEKLFF
CDR3nt: TGTGCCAGCAGTTCGGGTTCCCCAGGAACTAATGAAAAACTGTTTTTT

v_gene: TRBV6-1
d_gene: TRBD1
j_gene: TRBJ2-3
abundance: once
CDR3aa: CASSEQGVDTQYF
CDR3nt: TGTGCCAGCAGTGAACAGGGGGTGGATACGCAGTATTTT

v_gene: TRBV5-1
d_gene: TRBD1
j_gene: TRBJ1-2
abundance: .
CDR3aa: CASSLRDRNYGYTF
CDR3nt: TGCGCCAGCAGCTTGAGGGACAGGAACTATGGCTACACCTTC

v_gene: TRBV4-1
d_gene: TRBD2
j_gene: TRBJ2-2
abundance: few
CDR3aa: CASSQEASGRAGELFF
CDR3nt: TGCGCCAGCAGCCAAGAGGCTAGCGGGAGGGCCGGGGAGCTGTTTTTT

v_gene: TRBV18
d_gene: .
j_gene: TRBJ1-5
abundance: .
CDR3aa: CASSRGGRRQPQHF
CDR3nt: TGTGCCAGCTCACGAGGAGGGAGAAGGCAGCCCCAGCATTTT

v_gene: TRBV7-2
d_gene: .
j_gene: TRBJ2-6
abundance: .
CDR3aa: CASSLSGASGANVLTF
CDR3nt: TGTGCCAGCAGCCTGTCGGGGGCCTCTGGGGCCAACGTCCTGACTTTC

v_gene: TRBV28
d_gene: .
j_gene: TRBJ1-1
abundance: .
CDR3aa: CASTTAGSDTEAFF
CDR3nt: TGTGCCAGCACCACCGCGGGGTCAGACACTGAAGCTTTCTTT

v_gene: TRBV11-2
d_gene: .
j_gene: TRBJ2-3
abundance: .
CDR3aa: CASSRGGRPSTDTQYF
CDR3nt: TGTGCCAGCAGTCGCGGCGGACGCCCAAGCACAGATACGCAGTATTTT

v_gene: TRBV5-4
d_gene: TRBD2
j_gene: TRBJ2-1
abundance: .
CDR3aa: CASSSKREGPNEQFF
CDR3nt: TGTGCCAGCAGCTCCAAGCGGGAGGGCCCCAATGAGCAGTTCTTC

v_gene: TRBV11-2
d_gene: TRBD1
j_gene: TRBJ2-2
abundance: .
CDR3aa: CASSLRFQGAHTGELFF
CDR3nt: TGTGCCAGCAGCTTACGTTTCCAGGGGGCTCACACCGGGGAGCTGTTTTTT

v_gene: TRBV18
d_gene: .
j_gene: TRBJ1-1
abundance: .
CDR3aa: CASSPIANTEAFF
CDR3nt: TGTGCCAGCTCACCAATAGCGAACACTGAAGCTTTCTTT

v_gene: TRBV15
d_gene: .
j_gene: TRBJ1-6
abundance: .
CDR3aa: CATSRAQGLNSPLHF
CDR3nt: TGTGCCACCAGCAGGGCCCAGGGCTTAAATTCACCCCTCCACTTT

v_gene: TRBV5-6
d_gene: TRBD1
j_gene: TRBJ1-2
abundance: .
CDR3aa: CASSLLGQGDLGGYTF
CDR3nt: TGTGCCAGCAGCTTATTGGGACAGGGGGACTTGGGTGGCTACACCTTC

v_gene: TRBV6-6
d_gene: .
j_gene: TRBJ1-5
abundance: .
CDR3aa: CASSPPRSINQPQHF
CDR3nt: TGTGCCAGCAGCCCCCCCCGGAGTATCAATCAGCCCCAGCATTTT

v_gene: TRBV12-3/TRBV12-4
d_gene: .
j_gene: TRBJ1-5
abundance: .
CDR3aa: CASSQGMNQPQHF
CDR3nt: TGTGCCAGCAGTCAGGGGATGAATCAGCCCCAGCATTTT

v_gene: TRBV6-6
d_gene: TRBD1
j_gene: TRBJ1-6
abundance: .
CDR3aa: CASSRQGAYNSPLHF
CDR3nt: TGTGCCAGCAGCCGACAGGGGGCCTATAATTCACCCCTCCACTTT

v_gene: TRBV25-1
d_gene: .
j_gene: TRBJ2-5
abundance: .
CDR3aa: CASSTDEETQYF
CDR3nt: TGTGCCAGCAGTACAGACGAAGAGACCCAGTACTTC

v_gene: TRBV6-5
d_gene: TRBD1
j_gene: TRBJ2-1
abundance: .
CDR3aa: CASQRQGVGYNEQFF
CDR3nt: TGTGCCAGCCAAAGGCAGGGGGTAGGTTACAATGAGCAGTTCTTC

v_gene: TRBV18
d_gene: TRBD2
j_gene: TRBJ2-4
abundance: .
CDR3aa: CASSPPSLAGGDIQYF
CDR3nt: TGTGCCAGCTCACCACCAAGCCTAGCGGGAGGGGACATTCAGTACTTC

v_gene: TRBV30
d_gene: .
j_gene: TRBJ2-1
abundance: .
CDR3aa: CAWSVGGSSLHEQFF
CDR3nt: TGTGCCTGGAGTGTAGGCGGGTCCAGCTTACATGAGCAGTTCTTC

v_gene: TRBV10-1
d_gene: .
j_gene: TRBJ2-1
abundance: .
CDR3aa: CASSAPSNEQFF
CDR3nt: TGCGCCAGCAGTGCTCCTAGCAATGAGCAGTTCTTC

v_gene: TRBV11-3
d_gene: TRBD2
j_gene: TRBJ2-3
abundance: .
CDR3aa: CASSSSIWREGLGHADTQYF
CDR3nt: TGTGCCAGCAGCTCCTCGATTTGGCGGGAGGGCCTTGGTCACGCAGATACGCAGTATTTT

v_gene: TRBV10-3
d_gene: .
j_gene: TRBJ1-4
abundance: .
CDR3aa: CAISPRGGEKLFF
CDR3nt: TGTGCCATCAGCCCGAGGGGTGGTGAAAAACTGTTTTTT

v_gene: TRBV19
d_gene: .
j_gene: TRBJ1-4
abundance: .
CDR3aa: CASSIGRGPTNEKLFF
CDR3nt: TGTGCCAGTAGTATAGGCAGAGGGCCAACTAATGAAAAACTGTTTTTT

v_gene: TRBV3-1/TRBV3-2
d_gene: TRBD1
j_gene: TRBJ1-1
abundance: .
CDR3aa: CASRQTGANTEAFF
CDR3nt: TGTGCCAGCAGGCAGACAGGGGCAAACACTGAAGCTTTCTTT

v_gene: TRBV19
d_gene: TRBD1
j_gene: TRBJ2-5
abundance: once
CDR3aa: CASSNGDRGVIETQYF
CDR3nt: TGTGCCAGTAGTAACGGCGACAGGGGGGTCATCGAGACCCAGTACTTC

v_gene: TRBV27
d_gene: TRBD2
j_gene: TRBJ2-1
abundance: .
CDR3aa: CASSFGTSGTNEQFF
CDR3nt: TGTGCCAGCAGTTTTGGCACTAGCGGGACCAATGAGCAGTTCTTC

v_gene: TRBV3-1/TRBV3-2
d_gene: .
j_gene: TRBJ1-4
abundance: few
CDR3aa: CASSQDPGTDEKLFF
CDR3nt: TGTGCCAGCAGCCAAGATCCGGGTACCGATGAAAAACTGTTTTTT